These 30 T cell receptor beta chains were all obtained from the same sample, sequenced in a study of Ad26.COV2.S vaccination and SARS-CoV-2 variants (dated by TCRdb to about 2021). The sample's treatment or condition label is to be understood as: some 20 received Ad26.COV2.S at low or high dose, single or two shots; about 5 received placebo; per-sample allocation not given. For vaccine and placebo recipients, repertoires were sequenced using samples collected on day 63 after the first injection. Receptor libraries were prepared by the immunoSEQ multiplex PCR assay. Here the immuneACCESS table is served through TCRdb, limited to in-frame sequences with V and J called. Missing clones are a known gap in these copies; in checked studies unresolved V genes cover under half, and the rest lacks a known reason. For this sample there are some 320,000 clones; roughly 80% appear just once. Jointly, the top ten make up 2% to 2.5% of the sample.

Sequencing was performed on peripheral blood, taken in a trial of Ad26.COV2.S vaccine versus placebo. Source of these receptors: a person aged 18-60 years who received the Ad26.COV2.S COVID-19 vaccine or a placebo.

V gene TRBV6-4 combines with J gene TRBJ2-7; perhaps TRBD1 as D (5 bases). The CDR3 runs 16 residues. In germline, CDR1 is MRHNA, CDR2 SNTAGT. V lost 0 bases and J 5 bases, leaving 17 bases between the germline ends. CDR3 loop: CASSDSINAGIHEQYF. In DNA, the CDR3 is TGTGCCAGCAGTGACTCGATTAACGCAGGGATCCACGAGCAGTACTTC.

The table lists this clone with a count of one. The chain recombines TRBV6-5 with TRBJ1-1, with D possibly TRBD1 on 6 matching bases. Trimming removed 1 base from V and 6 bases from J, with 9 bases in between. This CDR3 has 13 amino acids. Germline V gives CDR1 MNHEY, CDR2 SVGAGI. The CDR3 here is CASSYYQGSEAFF. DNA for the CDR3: TGTGCCAGCAGTTACTATCAGGGGTCTGAAGCTTTCTTT.

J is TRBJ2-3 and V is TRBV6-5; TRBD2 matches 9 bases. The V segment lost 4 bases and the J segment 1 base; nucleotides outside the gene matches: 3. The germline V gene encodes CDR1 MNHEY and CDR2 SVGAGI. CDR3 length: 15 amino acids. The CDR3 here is CASSSASGGTDTQYF. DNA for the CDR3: TGTGCCAGCAGTTCCGCTAGCGGGGGCACAGATACGCAGTATTTT.

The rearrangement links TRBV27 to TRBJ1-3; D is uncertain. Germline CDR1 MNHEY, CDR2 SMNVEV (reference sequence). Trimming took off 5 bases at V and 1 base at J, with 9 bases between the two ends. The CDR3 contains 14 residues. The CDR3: CASSPGLSGNTIYF. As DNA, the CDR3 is TGTGCCAGCAGTCCCGGCCTGTCTGGAAACACCATATATTTT.

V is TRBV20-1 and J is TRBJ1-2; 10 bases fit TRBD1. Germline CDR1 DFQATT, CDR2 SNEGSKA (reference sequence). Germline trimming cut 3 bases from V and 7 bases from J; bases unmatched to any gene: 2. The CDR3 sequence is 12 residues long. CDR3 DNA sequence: TGCAGTGCTAGTGGGGACAGGGGTGGCTACACCTTC. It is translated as CSASGDRGGYTF.

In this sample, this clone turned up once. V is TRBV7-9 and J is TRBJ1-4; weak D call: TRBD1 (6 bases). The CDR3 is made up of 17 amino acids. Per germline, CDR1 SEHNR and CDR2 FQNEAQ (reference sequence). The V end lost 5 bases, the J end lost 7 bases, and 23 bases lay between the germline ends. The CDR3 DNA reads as TGTGCCAGCAGCCCCCCCCTTAGCGGGGGCGGTAGTGAAAAACTGTTTTTT. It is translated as CASSPPLSGGGSEKLFF.

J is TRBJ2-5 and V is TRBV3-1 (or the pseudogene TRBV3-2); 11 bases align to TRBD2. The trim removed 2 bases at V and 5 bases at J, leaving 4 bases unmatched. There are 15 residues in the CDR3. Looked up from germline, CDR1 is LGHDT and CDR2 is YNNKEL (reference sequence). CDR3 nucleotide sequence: TGTGCCAGCAGCCAATTAGCGGGGGGGCCCGAGACCCAGTACTTC. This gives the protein CASSQLAGGPETQYF.

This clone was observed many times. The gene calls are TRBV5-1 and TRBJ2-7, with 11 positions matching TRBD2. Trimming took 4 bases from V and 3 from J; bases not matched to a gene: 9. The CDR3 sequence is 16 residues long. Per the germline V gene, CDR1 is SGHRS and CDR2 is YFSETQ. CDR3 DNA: TGCGCCAGCAGCATCACTAGCGGGGGAACCTACTACGAGCAGTACTTC. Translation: CASSITSGGTYYEQYF.

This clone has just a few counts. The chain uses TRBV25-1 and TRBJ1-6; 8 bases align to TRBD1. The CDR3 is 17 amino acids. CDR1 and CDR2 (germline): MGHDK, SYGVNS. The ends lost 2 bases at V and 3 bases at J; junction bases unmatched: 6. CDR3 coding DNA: TGTGCCAGCAGTGAAAGTTGGGGGACAGGCTATAATTCACCCCTCCACTTT. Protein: CASSESWGTGYNSPLHF.

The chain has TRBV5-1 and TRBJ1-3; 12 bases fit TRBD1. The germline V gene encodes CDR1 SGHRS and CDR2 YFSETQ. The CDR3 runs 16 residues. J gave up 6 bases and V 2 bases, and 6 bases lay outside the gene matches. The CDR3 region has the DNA TGCGCCAGCAGCTTTACCGGGACAGGGGGCGAAAACACCATATATTTT. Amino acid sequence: CASSFTGTGGENTIYF.

CDR3 protein: CASSLAAFNQPQHF. The DNA for the CDR3 is TGTGCCAGCAGCTTGGCGGCTTTCAATCAGCCCCAGCATTTT. This sequence joins TRBV5-6 and TRBJ1-5, with D unclear. The CDR3 totals 14 residues. Germline V gene lookup returns CDR1 SGHDT and CDR2 YYEEEE. Trimming removed 0 bases at V and 3 bases at J, with 7 bases between.

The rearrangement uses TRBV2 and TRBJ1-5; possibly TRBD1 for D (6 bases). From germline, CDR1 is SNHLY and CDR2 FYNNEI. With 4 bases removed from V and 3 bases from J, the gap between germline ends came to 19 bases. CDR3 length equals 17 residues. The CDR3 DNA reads TGTGCCAGCAGTGGAACGGGGGGCCGTCGTTACAATCAGCCCCAGCATTTT. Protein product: CASSGTGGRRYNQPQHF.

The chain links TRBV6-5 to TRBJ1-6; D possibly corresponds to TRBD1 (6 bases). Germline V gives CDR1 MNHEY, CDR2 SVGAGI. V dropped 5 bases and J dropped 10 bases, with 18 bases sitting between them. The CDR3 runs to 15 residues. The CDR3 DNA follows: TGTGCCAGCAGTACCCGCCTGGGGGCAGAATCACCCCTCCACTTT. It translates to CASSTRLGAESPLHF.

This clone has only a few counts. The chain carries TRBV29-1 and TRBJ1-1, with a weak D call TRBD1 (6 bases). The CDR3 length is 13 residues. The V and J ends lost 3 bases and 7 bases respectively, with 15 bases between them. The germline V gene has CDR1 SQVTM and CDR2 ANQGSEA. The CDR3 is CSVEGGQSVEAFF. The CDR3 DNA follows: TGCAGCGTTGAGGGTGGACAGTCTGTTGAAGCTTTCTTT.

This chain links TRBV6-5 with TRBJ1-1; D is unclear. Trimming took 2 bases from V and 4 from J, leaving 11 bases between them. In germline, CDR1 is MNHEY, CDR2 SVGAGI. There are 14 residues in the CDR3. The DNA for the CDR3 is TGTGCCAGCAGTTACAATCGACTCCTCACTGAAGCTTTCTTT. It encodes CASSYNRLLTEAFF.

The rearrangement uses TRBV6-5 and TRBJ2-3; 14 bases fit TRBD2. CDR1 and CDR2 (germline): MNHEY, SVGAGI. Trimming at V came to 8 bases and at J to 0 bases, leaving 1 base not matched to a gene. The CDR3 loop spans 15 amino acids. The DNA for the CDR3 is TGTGCCAGCCGACTAGCGGGGGGGAGCACAGATACGCAGTATTTT. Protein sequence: CASRLAGGSTDTQYF.

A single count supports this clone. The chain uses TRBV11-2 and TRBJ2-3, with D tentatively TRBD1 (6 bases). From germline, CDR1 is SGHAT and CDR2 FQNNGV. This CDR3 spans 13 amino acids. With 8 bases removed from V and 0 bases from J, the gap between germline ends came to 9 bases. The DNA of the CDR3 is TGTGCCAGCGGACAGACTAGCACAGATACGCAGTATTTT. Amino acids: CASGQTSTDTQYF.

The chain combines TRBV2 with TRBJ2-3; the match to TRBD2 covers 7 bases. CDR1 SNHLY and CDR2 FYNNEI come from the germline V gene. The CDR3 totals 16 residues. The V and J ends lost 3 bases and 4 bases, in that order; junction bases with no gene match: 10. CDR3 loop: CASSDPGTMIADTQYF. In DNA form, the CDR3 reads TGTGCCAGCAGTGACCCGGGGACTATGATCGCAGATACGCAGTATTTT.

The CDR3 region is CASTGTGNSNQPQHF. CDR3 sequence (DNA): TGTGCCAGCACCGGGACAGGGAATAGCAATCAGCCCCAGCATTTT. The chain is built from TRBV6-6 and TRBJ1-5; 9 bases map to TRBD1. The trim removed 7 bases at V and 0 bases at J, leaving 4 bases unmatched. The germline V gene has CDR1 MNHNY and CDR2 SVGAGI (reference sequence). The CDR3 is 15 residues long.

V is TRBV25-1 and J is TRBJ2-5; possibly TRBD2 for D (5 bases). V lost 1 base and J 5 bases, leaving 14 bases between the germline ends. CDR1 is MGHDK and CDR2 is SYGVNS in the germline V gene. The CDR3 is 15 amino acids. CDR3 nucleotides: TGTGCCAGCAGTGAATTCGGAGGAAGAGAGGAGACCCAGTACTTC. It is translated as CASSEFGGREETQYF.

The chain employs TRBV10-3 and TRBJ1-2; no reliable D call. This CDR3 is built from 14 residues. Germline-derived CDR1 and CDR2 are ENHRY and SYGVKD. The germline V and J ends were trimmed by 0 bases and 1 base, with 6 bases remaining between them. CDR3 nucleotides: TGTGCCATCAGTGAGTCCCTGGGTAACTATGGCTACACCTTC. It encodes CAISESLGNYGYTF.

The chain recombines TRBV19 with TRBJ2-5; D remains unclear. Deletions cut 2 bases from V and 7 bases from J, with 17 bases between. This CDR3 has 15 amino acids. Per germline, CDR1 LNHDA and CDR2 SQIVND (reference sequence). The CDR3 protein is CASSINRPPWGTQYF. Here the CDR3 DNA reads TGTGCCAGTAGTATAAATCGGCCCCCGTGGGGGACCCAGTACTTC. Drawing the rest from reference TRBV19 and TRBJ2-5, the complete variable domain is DGGITQSPKYLFRKEGQNVTLSCEQNLNHDAMYWYRQDPGQGLRLIYYSQIVNDFQKGDIAEGYSVSREKKESFPLTVTSAQKNPTAFYLCASSINRPPWGTQYFGPGTRLLVL.

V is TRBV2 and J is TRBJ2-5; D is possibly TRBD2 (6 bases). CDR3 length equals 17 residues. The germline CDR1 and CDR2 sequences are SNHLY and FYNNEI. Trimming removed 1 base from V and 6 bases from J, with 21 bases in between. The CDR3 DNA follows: TGTGCCAGCAGTGAAGAGGGGACTCGTACTCCTCGACAGACCCAGTACTTC. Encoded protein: CASSEEGTRTPRQTQYF.

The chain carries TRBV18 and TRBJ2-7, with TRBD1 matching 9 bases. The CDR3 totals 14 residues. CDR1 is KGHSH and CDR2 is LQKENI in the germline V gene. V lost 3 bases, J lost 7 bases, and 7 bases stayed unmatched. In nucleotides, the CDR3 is TGTGCCAGCTCACCCACAGGGGGCGCGGGGGAGCAGTACTTC. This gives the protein CASSPTGGAGEQYF.

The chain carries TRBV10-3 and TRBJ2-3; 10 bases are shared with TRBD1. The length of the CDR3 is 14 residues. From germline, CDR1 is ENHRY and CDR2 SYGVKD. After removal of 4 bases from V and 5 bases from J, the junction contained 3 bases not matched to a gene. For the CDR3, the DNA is TGTGCCATCAGTGGGACAGGGGGGAAAGATACGCAGTATTTT. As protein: CAISGTGGKDTQYF.

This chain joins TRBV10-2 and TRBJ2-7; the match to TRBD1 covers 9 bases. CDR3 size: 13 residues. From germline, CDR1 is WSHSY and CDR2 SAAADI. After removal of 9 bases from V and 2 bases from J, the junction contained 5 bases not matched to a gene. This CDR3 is CARTGGDPYEQYF. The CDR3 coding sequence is TGCGCCAGGACAGGGGGTGACCCCTACGAGCAGTACTTC.

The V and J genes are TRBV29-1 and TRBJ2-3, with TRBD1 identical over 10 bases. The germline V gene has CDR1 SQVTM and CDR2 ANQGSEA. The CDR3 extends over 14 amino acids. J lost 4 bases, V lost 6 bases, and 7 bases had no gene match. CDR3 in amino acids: CSVIRDRGADTQYF. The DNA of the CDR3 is TGCAGCGTAATCCGGGACAGGGGTGCAGATACGCAGTATTTT.

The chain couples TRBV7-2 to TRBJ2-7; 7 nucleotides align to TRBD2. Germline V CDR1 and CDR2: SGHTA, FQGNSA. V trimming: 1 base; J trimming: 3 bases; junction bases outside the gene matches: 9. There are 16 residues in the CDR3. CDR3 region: CASSLVRASGYYEQYF. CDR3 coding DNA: TGTGCCAGCAGCTTAGTTCGGGCTAGCGGTTACTACGAGCAGTACTTC.

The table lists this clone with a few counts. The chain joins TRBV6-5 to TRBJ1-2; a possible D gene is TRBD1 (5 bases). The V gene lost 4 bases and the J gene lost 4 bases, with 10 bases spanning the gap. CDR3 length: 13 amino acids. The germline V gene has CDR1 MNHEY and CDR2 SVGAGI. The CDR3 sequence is CASSFRDLYGYTF. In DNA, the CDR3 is TGTGCCAGCAGTTTCCGGGACCTCTATGGCTACACCTTC.

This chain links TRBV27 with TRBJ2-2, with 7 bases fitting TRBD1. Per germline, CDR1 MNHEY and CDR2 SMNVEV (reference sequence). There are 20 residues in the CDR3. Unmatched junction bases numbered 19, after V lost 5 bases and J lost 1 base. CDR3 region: CASSLNPGQLIIRNTGELFF. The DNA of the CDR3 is TGTGCCAGCAGTCTCAATCCGGGACAGCTTATCATTAGGAACACCGGGGAGCTGTTTTTT.